A selection of T cell receptor beta chains follows, all from one sample in a study of identical twins. TCRdb used MiXCR to reprocess the 5' RACE reads, holding one entry per CDR3 protein. The table shows about 920,000 distinct CDR3 sequences, with around an eighth occurring only once. These records were also assigned to another study, of yellow fever vaccine responses in identical twins.

Sample: PBMCs. The receptors come from a woman between 18 and 29 years old in good health. CDR3s include the opening cysteine and the closing phenylalanine or tryptophan. D genes are given only for firm matches. For some rows the clone size is stated as once, few or many, or as a class when expanded; others skip it.

D	V	size	J	CDR3	DNA
TRBD1	TRBV10-3	few	TRBJ1-2	CATRITIGQARFNYGYTF	TGTGCGACAAGAATTACAATCGGACAGGCCCGTTTCAACTATGGCTACACCTTC
.	TRBV12-3/TRBV12-4	many	TRBJ1-4	CASSSGVLSEKLFF	TGTGCCAGCAGTTCGGGGGTGCTGAGTGAAAAACTGTTTTTT
.	TRBV6-1	few	TRBJ2-3	CASSESGEAVGWGTDTQYF	TGTGCCAGCAGTGAATCGGGAGAAGCCGTCGGCTGGGGGACAGATACGCAGTATTTT
TRBD2	TRBV27	.	TRBJ2-7	CASSFQAGDFYEQYF	TGTGCCAGCAGTTTTCAAGCGGGAGACTTTTACGAGCAGTACTTC
.	TRBV5-1	.	TRBJ2-3	CASRDLLRLVGDTQYF	TGCGCCAGTCGCGACCTACTTAGACTAGTGGGAGATACGCAGTATTTT
.	TRBV27	.	TRBJ1-4	CASSRPGTNEKLFF	TGTGCCAGCAGCCGACCCGGGACTAATGAAAAACTGTTTTTT
.	TRBV10-3	.	TRBJ2-1	CAISESPGGVDEQFF	TGTGCCATCAGTGAGTCGCCAGGGGGGGTCGATGAGCAGTTCTTC
.	TRBV6-1	.	TRBJ1-1	CASRVIGMNTEAFF	TGTGCCAGCAGGGTGATAGGGATGAACACTGAAGCTTTCTTT
.	TRBV5-1	.	TRBJ2-1	CASTRSGGGWGNEQFF	TGCGCCAGCACACGTTCAGGCGGGGGCTGGGGTAATGAGCAGTTCTTC
.	TRBV20-1	.	TRBJ2-2	CSASPTKRKGTGELFF	TGCAGTGCTAGCCCCACAAAACGAAAGGGCACCGGGGAGCTGTTTTTT
TRBD1	TRBV27	few	TRBJ2-1	CASSLGRQGINEQFF	TGTGCCAGCAGTTTAGGGAGACAGGGGATCAATGAGCAGTTCTTC